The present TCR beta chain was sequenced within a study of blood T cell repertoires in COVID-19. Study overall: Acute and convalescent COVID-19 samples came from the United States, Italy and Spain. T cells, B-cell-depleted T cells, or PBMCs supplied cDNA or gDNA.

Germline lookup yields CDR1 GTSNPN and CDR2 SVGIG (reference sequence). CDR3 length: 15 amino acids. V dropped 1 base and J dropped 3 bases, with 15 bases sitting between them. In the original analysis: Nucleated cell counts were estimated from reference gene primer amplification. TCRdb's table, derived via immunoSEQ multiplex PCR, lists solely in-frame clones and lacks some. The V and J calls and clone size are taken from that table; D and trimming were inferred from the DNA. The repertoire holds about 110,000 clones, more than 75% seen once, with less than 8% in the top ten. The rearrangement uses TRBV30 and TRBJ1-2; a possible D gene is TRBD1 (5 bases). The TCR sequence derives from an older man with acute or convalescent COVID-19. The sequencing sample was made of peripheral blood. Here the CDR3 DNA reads TGTGCCTGGAGTGACAGCATAGCGGGGCACTATGGCTACACCTTC. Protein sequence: CAWSDSIAGHYGYTF.